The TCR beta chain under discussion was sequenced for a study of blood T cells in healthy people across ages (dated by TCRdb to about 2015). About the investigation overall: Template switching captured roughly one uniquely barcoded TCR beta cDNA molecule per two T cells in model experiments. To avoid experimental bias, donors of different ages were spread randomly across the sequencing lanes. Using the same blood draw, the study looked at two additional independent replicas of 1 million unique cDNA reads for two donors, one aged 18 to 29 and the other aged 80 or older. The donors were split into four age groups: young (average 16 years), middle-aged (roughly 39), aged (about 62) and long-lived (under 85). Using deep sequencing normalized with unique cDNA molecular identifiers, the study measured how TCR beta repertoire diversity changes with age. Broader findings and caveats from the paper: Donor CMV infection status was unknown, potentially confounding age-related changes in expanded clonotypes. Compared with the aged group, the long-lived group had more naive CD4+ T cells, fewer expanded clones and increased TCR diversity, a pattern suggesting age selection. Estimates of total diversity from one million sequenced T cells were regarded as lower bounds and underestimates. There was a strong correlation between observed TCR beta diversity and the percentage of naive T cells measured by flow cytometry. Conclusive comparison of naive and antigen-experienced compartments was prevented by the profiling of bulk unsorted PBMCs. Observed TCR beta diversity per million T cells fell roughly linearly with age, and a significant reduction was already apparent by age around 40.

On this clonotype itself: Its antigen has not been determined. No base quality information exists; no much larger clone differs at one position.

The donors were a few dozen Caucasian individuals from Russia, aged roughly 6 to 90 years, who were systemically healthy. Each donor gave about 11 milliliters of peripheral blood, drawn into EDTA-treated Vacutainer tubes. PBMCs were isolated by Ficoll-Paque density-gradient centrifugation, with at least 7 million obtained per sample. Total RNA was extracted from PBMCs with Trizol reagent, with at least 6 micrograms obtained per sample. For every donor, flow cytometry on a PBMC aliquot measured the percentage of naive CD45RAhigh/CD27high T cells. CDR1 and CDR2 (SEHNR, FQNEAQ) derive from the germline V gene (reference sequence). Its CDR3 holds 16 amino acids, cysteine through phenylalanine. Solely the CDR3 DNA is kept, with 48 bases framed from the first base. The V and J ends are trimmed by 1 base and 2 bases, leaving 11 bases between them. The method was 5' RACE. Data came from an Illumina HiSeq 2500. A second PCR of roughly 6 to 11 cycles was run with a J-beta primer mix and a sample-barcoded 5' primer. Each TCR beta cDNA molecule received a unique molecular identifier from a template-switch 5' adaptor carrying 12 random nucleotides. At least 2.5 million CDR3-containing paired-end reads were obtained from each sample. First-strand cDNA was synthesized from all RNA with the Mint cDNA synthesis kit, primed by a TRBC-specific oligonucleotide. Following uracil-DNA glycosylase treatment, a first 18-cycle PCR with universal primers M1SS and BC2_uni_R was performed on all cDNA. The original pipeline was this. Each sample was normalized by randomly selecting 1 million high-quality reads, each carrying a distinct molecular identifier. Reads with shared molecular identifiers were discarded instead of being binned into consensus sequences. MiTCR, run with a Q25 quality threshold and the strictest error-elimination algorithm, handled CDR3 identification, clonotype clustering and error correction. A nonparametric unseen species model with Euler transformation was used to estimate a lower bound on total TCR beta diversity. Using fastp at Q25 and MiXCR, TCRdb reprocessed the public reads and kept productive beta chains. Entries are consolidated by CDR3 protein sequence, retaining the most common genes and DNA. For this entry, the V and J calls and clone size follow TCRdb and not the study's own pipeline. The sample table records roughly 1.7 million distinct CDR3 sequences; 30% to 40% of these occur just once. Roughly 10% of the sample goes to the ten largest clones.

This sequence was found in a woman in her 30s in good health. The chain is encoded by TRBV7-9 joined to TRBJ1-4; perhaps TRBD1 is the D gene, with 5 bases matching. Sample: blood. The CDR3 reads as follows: CASSLGQGSTNEKLFF. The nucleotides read TGTGCCAGCAGCTTAGGGCAGGGTTCGACTAATGAAAAACTGTTTTTT.